Each of the 22 T cell receptor beta chains below was sequenced from the same sample in a study of CD4 T cells in relation to SARS-CoV-2 and coronaviruses. Before the COVID-19 pandemic, during about 2011-2019, CD4+ T cells were taken from unexposed donors. The cells were cultured for around ten days before CD4+ T cells were isolated. Repertoires were generated with immunoSEQ multiplex PCR, while TCRdb's copy carries only in-frame clones and drops some. The sample carries 9,500 to 15,000 clones, less than 80% recorded once. These TCRs are of unknown antigen specificity. The sample taken for sequencing was CD4+ T cells from PBMCs, cultured in vitro. The origin of the receptors is a human donor in good health.

The V gene is TRBV19, the J gene TRBJ1-4; a weak D match, TRBD1 (5 bases). CDR3 length: 17 amino acids. The ends were cut back, 6 bases at V and 0 bases at J, with 17 bases in the middle. The germline gives CDR1 LNHDA, CDR2 SQIVND (reference sequence). DNA for the CDR3: TGTGCCAGTAGGACGGCGGGACTCACGACAACTAATGAAAAACTGTTTTTT. Translating gives CASRTAGLTTTNEKLFF.

CDR3 coding DNA: TGTGCCATCAGTGAGTCTTTCTGGGACTCTGGGGCCAACGTCCTGACTTTC. Its protein is CAISESFWDSGANVLTF. The chain uses TRBV10-3 and TRBJ2-6; D remains ambiguous. The CDR3 contains 17 residues. The germline V gene has CDR1 ENHRY and CDR2 SYGVKD. V lost 0 bases and J lost 0, with 9 bases in between.

The table lists this clone with a count of one. This chain joins TRBV6-1 and TRBJ1-3; the match to TRBD1 covers 8 bases. The CDR3 sequence is 16 residues long. CDR1 is MNHNS, CDR2 SASEGT, per germline. The J segment lost 4 bases and the V segment lost 1 base, leaving 6 bases of the junction unmatched. DNA of the CDR3: TGTGCCAGCAGTGAAGTTGGGAGACAGGGGGGAAACACCATATATTTT. Its protein product is CASSEVGRQGGNTIYF.

The chain carries TRBV2 and TRBJ1-3; a possible D gene is TRBD1 (5 bases). Germline V gives CDR1 SNHLY, CDR2 FYNNEI. This CDR3 has 13 amino acids. V gave up 6 bases and J gave up 2 bases, with 8 bases separating them. Here the CDR3 DNA reads TGTGCCAGCAGAGTGGGGGCTGGAAACACCATATATTTT. Encoded protein: CASRVGAGNTIYF.

This chain uses TRBV28 with TRBJ1-1, with D unclear. Germline assignment: CDR1 MDHEN and CDR2 SYDVKM. This CDR3 region has 14 residues. Trimming took 2 bases from V and 2 from J, leaving 9 bases between them. CDR3: CASSLARLNTEAFF. DNA for the CDR3: TGTGCCAGCAGTTTAGCCAGACTTAACACTGAAGCTTTCTTT. Filled out from reference TRBV28 and TRBJ1-1, the complete variable domain reads DVKVTQSSRYLVKRTGEKVFLECVQDMDHENMFWYRQDPGLGLRLIYFSYDVKMKEKGDIPEGYSVSREKKERFSLILESASTNQTSMYLCASSLARLNTEAFFGQGTRLTVV.

This clone was observed a few times. The rearrangement links TRBV3-1 (or the pseudogene TRBV3-2) to TRBJ1-5, with a possible D match to TRBD1 (6 bases). Between the trimmed V and J ends, which lost 3 bases and 7 bases, there was a span of 19 bases. Per the germline V gene, CDR1 is LGHDT and CDR2 is YNNKEL (reference sequence). The CDR3 spans 16 residues. The CDR3 sequence is CASSQGPGAVGQPQHF. CDR3 DNA: TGTGCCAGCAGCCAGGGGCCAGGGGCTGTCGGGCAGCCCCAGCATTTT.

This chain connects TRBV6-5 to TRBJ2-3; D possibly corresponds to TRBD2 (6 bases). V gave up 2 bases and J gave up 9 bases, with 15 bases separating them. Germline V gene data show CDR1 as MNHEY and CDR2 as SVGAGI. The CDR3 consists of 14 residues. CDR3 DNA: TGTGCCAGCAGTTACCCCGGCGGAGGGGTAACGCAGTATTTT. It yields the protein CASSYPGGGVTQYF.

This chain links TRBV11-3 with TRBJ2-3; tentative D call: TRBD1 (5 bases). This CDR3 has 15 residues. The germline gives CDR1 SGHNT, CDR2 YENEEA. With 1 base removed from V and 3 bases from J, the gap between germline ends came to 11 bases. CDR3 bases: TGTGCCAGCAGCTTAGGGGCAGGGAAGACAGATACGCAGTATTTT. Residues: CASSLGAGKTDTQYF.

This rearrangement joins TRBV18 to TRBJ2-5; a weak D match, TRBD2 (6 bases). The CDR3 has 15 residues. Deletions cut 3 bases from V and 5 bases from J, with 16 bases between. Germline CDR1 reads KGHSH; CDR2 reads LQKENI. This CDR3 is CASSPAGRVKETQYF. CDR3 DNA sequence: TGTGCCAGCTCACCGGCGGGGAGAGTGAAGGAGACCCAGTACTTC.

The V and J genes are TRBV28 and TRBJ2-3, with 12 bases matching TRBD2. The junction had 9 bases not matched to a gene; V was cut back by 3 bases and J by 5 bases. This CDR3 region has 17 residues. Germline assignment: CDR1 MDHEN and CDR2 SYDVKM. The DNA of the CDR3 is TGTGCCAGCAGTTTCCTCTCTAGCGGGAGGGTGAGAGATACGCAGTATTTT. Translating gives CASSFLSSGRVRDTQYF.

This clone was seen a few times. The J gene is TRBJ2-7, the V gene TRBV7-2, with TRBD1 identical over 7 bases. V was pared by 2 bases and J by 3 bases, with 7 bases of the junction left unmatched. The V gene's germline CDR1 is SGHTA and CDR2 FQGNSA. The CDR3 contains 15 residues. For the CDR3, the DNA is TGTGCCAGCAGCTTACCGGGACAGAAAGTCTACGAGCAGTACTTC. Its translation: CASSLPGQKVYEQYF.

This clone appeared once. The V and J genes are TRBV3-1 (or the pseudogene TRBV3-2) and TRBJ2-5; TRBD2 is a possible D gene (5 bases). The ends were cut back, 0 bases at V and 5 bases at J, with 13 bases in the middle. Germline-derived CDR1 and CDR2 are LGHDT and YNNKEL (reference sequence). CDR3 length: 15 amino acids. The CDR3: CASSQDGSGWETQYF. The CDR3 DNA is TGTGCCAGCAGCCAAGATGGGTCGGGGTGGGAGACCCAGTACTTC.

The rearrangement joins TRBV18 to TRBJ1-6, with 11 nucleotides matching TRBD1. The trim removed 4 bases at V and 5 bases at J, leaving 10 bases unmatched. Germline loops: CDR1 KGHSH, CDR2 LQKENI. The CDR3 has 18 residues. The CDR3 DNA follows: TGTGCCAGCTCACGGACAGGGGGCTTTGAGCCCAATAATTCACCCCTCCACTTT. Encoded protein: CASSRTGGFEPNNSPLHF. Combining the CDR3 with reference TRBV18 and TRBJ1-6 gives the whole variable domain NAGVMQNPRHLVRRRGQEARLRCSPMKGHSHVYWYRQLPEEGLKFMVYLQKENIIDESGMPKERFSAEFPKEGPSILRIQQVVRGDSAAYFCASSRTGGFEPNNSPLHFGNGTRLTVT.

The chain uses TRBV2 and TRBJ1-6; possibly TRBD1 for D (6 bases). The germline V gene encodes CDR1 SNHLY and CDR2 FYNNEI. This CDR3 has 15 residues. V was pared by 5 bases and J by 1 base, with 9 bases between. CDR3 DNA: TGTGCCAGCAGTCGCAGGGGTTCCTATAATTCACCCCTCCACTTT. Protein sequence: CASSRRGSYNSPLHF.

The genes are TRBV24-1 and TRBJ2-5, with TRBD2 matching over 12 bases. After removal of 9 bases from V and 5 bases from J, the junction contained 9 bases not matched to a gene. This CDR3 comprises 15 residues. Germline assignment: CDR1 KGHDR and CDR2 SFDVKD. The CDR3 is CATGQSSGRGETQYF. The CDR3 nucleotides are TGTGCCACCGGGCAATCTAGCGGGAGGGGGGAGACCCAGTACTTC.

The J gene is TRBJ2-5, the V gene TRBV27, with 9 bases fitting TRBD2. The CDR3 runs 14 residues. From germline, CDR1 is MNHEY and CDR2 SMNVEV (reference sequence). The V and J ends lost 6 bases and 7 bases, in that order; junction bases with no gene match: 9. Written as DNA, the CDR3 is TGTGCCAGCAGCATAGCGGGAGCGTCAGCGACCCAGTACTTC. As protein: CASSIAGASATQYF.

V and J are TRBV11-2 and TRBJ2-5; D is undetermined. CDR1 is SGHAT, CDR2 FQNNGV, per germline. This CDR3 comprises 12 residues. The V end was cut by 3 bases, the J end by 1 base, with 3 bases between. The CDR3 reads CASSFRQETQYF. In DNA, the CDR3 is TGTGCCAGCAGCTTTCGCCAAGAGACCCAGTACTTC. Full variable domain (missing parts from reference TRBV11-2 and TRBJ2-5): EAGVAQSPRYKIIEKRQSVAFWCNPISGHATLYWYQQILGQGPKLLIQFQNNGVVDDSQLPKDRFSAERLKGVDSTLKIQPAKLEDSAVYLCASSFRQETQYFGPGTRLLVL.

The V call is TRBV3-1 (or the pseudogene TRBV3-2), the J call TRBJ2-5, with TRBD1 as a possible D gene (6 bases). Germline V gene data show CDR1 as LGHDT and CDR2 as YNNKEL (reference sequence). V was pared by 3 bases and J by 9 bases, with 11 bases between. The CDR3 consists of 12 residues. CDR3: CASSQQGGAQYF. The CDR3, as DNA: TGTGCCAGCAGCCAGCAAGGGGGAGCCCAGTACTTC.

The chain couples TRBV14 to TRBJ2-2; D unresolved. V lost 5 bases to trimming and J lost 4 bases, with 20 bases between them. This CDR3 is 17 amino acids long. In germline, CDR1 is SGHDN, CDR2 FVKESK. The CDR3 is CASSVGTYGSLTGELFF. The CDR3 nucleotides read TGTGCCAGCAGCGTTGGAACTTATGGGTCCCTCACCGGGGAGCTGTTTTTT.

The chain couples TRBV9 to TRBJ1-4; D is unclear. The CDR3 is made up of 15 amino acids. Germline CDR1 and CDR2: SGDLS and YYNGEE. The V end was cut by 2 bases, the J end by 6 bases, with 14 bases between. CDR3 sequence: CASSVRMGDDEKLFF. DNA of the CDR3: TGTGCCAGCAGCGTTAGAATGGGTGACGATGAAAAACTGTTTTTT.

V usage is TRBV3-1 (or the pseudogene TRBV3-2) and J usage is TRBJ1-4; 7 bases match TRBD1. Losses at the gene ends were 2 bases for V and 5 bases for J; bases not matched to a gene: 8. This CDR3 spans 16 amino acids. CDR1 and CDR2 from the germline V gene are LGHDT and YNNKEL (reference sequence). The CDR3 loop is CASSQMLTGTNEKLFF. The CDR3 nucleotides are TGTGCCAGCAGCCAAATGCTGACAGGGACGAATGAAAAACTGTTTTTT.

The J gene is TRBJ1-1, the V gene TRBV10-2; maybe TRBD1 (5 bases). Germline V CDR1 and CDR2: WSHSY, SAAADI. The CDR3 loop spans 15 amino acids. V lost 6 bases, J lost 4 bases, and 18 bases lay in between. The CDR3, as DNA: TGCGCCAGCAGGGAAACAAACCGGGGGGGCACTGAAGCTTTCTTT. It codes for CASRETNRGGTEAFF.